This TCR beta chain was observed in a study of regulatory T cells in long-lasting Graves disease. Looking at the study overall: Antithyroid drug exposure in newly diagnosed Graves' patients had lasted under 3 months.

Germline lookup yields CDR1 WNHNN and CDR2 SYGVQD (reference sequence). V lost 5 bases, J lost 6 bases, and 5 bases stayed unmatched. This CDR3 comprises 16 residues. Time point of the sample: newly diagnosed GD, antithyroid drugs for less than 3 months. There was RNA extracted from PBMCs, and the TCR library was made from it. Under American Thyroid Association guidelines, Graves' disease was diagnosed. This clonotype was counted ten times or more. Arm-PCR of CDR3 regions with iRepertoire HTBI primers generated TCR beta libraries. TCRdb re-called the multiplex PCR reads through MiXCR, storing one row per CDR3 protein. The profile covers over 500,000 distinct CDR3 sequences, with about 15% appearing a single time and about 17% taken by the ten largest. This same sample was also taken into another study, of T cells in Graves' hyperthyroidism and ophthalmopathy. As reported in that work: TCR CDR3 regions were first amplified by RT-PCR with HTBI primers.

This chain connects TRBV10-1 to TRBJ2-1; TRBD2 matches 15 bases. The sequenced sample was peripheral blood mononuclear cells (PBMCs), obtained at new diagnosis, from a patient treated with antithyroid drugs. This clonotype was obtained from a woman in her 30s with Graves disease. The CDR3 sequence is CASSSGLAGGPNEQFF. The CDR3 region has the DNA TGCGCCAGCAGTTCGGGACTAGCGGGAGGCCCCAATGAGCAGTTCTTC.